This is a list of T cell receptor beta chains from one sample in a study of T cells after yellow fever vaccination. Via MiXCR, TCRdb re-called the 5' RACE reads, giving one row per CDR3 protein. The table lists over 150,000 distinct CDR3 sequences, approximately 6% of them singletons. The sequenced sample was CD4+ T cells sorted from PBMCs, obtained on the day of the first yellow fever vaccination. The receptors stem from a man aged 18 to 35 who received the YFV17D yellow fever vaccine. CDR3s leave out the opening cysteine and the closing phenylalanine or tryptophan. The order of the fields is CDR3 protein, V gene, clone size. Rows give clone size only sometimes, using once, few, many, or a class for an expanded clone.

cdr3_aa: ALGGTDPRHQPQH; v_call: TRBV28; clone_size: -
cdr3_aa: ASSVSGGSYNEQF; v_call: TRBV9; clone_size: many
cdr3_aa: ASSFGDRVFYEQY; v_call: TRBV5-4; clone_size: -
cdr3_aa: ASSQDWTPYNEQF; v_call: TRBV4-1; clone_size: few
cdr3_aa: ASRETGLIVSPERNIQY; v_call: TRBV11-2; clone_size: few
cdr3_aa: ASSPPRGGKGTEAF; v_call: TRBV28; clone_size: many
cdr3_aa: AISGVEAEAF; v_call: TRBV10-3; clone_size: many
cdr3_aa: ATGDGARDTQY; v_call: TRBV7-8; clone_size: many
cdr3_aa: ASSQESRANYGYT; v_call: TRBV4-2; clone_size: many
cdr3_aa: SVKSDGDTQY; v_call: TRBV29-1; clone_size: many
cdr3_aa: ASSSLSGANVLT; v_call: TRBV27; clone_size: few
cdr3_aa: ATGPQQETQY; v_call: TRBV12-3/TRBV12-4; clone_size: many
cdr3_aa: ASREQGADEQY; v_call: TRBV6-6; clone_size: many
cdr3_aa: SAPPLGQGGYGYT; v_call: TRBV20-1; clone_size: -
cdr3_aa: ASSQELGAVQFEQY; v_call: TRBV4-2; clone_size: many